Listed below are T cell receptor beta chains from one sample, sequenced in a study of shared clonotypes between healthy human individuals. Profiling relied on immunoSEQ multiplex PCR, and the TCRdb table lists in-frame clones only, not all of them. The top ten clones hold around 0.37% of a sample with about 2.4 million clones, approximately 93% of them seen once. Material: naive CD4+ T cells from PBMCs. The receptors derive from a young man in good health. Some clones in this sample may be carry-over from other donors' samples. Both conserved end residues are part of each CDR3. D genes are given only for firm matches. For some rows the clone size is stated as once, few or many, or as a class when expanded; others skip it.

cdr3_nt: TGTGCCAGCTCACCCTCAGATACGCAGTATTTT
cdr3_aa: CASSPSDTQYF
j_call: TRBJ2-3
d_call: NA
v_call: TRBV18
clone_size: NA

cdr3_nt: TGTGCCACCAGCGGGGGGGCTAATGAAAAACTGTTTTTT
cdr3_aa: CATSGGANEKLFF
j_call: TRBJ1-4
d_call: NA
v_call: TRBV2
clone_size: NA

cdr3_nt: TGTGCCAGCAGTTGGGGTGCAGGGCGTCTTACGGGGCAGCCCCAGCATTTT
cdr3_aa: CASSWGAGRLTGQPQHF
j_call: TRBJ1-5
d_call: NA
v_call: TRBV7-9
clone_size: NA

cdr3_nt: TGTGCCAGCAGGGGGGCGGCGGGAGGGCCCCACTACGAGCAGTACTTC
cdr3_aa: CASRGAAGGPHYEQYF
j_call: TRBJ2-7
d_call: TRBD2
v_call: TRBV2
clone_size: once

cdr3_nt: TGCGCCAGCAGCCGGGACCAGGAGACCCAGTACTTC
cdr3_aa: CASSRDQETQYF
j_call: TRBJ2-5
d_call: NA
v_call: TRBV5-1
clone_size: NA

cdr3_nt: TGTGCCAGTAGTATGGGTTTGGGAGCAACTAATGAAAAACTGTTTTTT
cdr3_aa: CASSMGLGATNEKLFF
j_call: TRBJ1-4
d_call: NA
v_call: TRBV19
clone_size: NA

cdr3_nt: TGTGCCAGCAGCCAAGGGGTCGGAAACACCGGGGAGCTGTTTTTT
cdr3_aa: CASSQGVGNTGELFF
j_call: TRBJ2-2
d_call: NA
v_call: TRBV4-2
clone_size: once

cdr3_nt: TGTGCCAGCAGCGCGGACAGGGGTTCTGGAAACACCATATATTTT
cdr3_aa: CASSADRGSGNTIYF
j_call: TRBJ1-3
d_call: TRBD1
v_call: TRBV5-6
clone_size: NA

cdr3_nt: TGTGCCAGCAGCCAAGGGGCCCAGGCCTCCAATCAGCCCCAGCATTTT
cdr3_aa: CASSQGAQASNQPQHF
j_call: TRBJ1-5
d_call: NA
v_call: TRBV4-2
clone_size: NA

cdr3_nt: TGTGCCAGTGCCCCCCGCGGGCAAGAGACCCAGTACTTC
cdr3_aa: CASAPRGQETQYF
j_call: TRBJ2-5
d_call: NA
v_call: TRBV7-3
clone_size: NA

cdr3_nt: TGTGCCAGCACCAAAGGGGGGCCCCCCCCCGCCTTC
cdr3_aa: CASTKGGPPPAF
j_call: TRBJ1-2
d_call: NA
v_call: TRBV6-5
clone_size: NA

cdr3_nt: TGTGCCAGCAGTTACCTATCCCCACAGGGTGGTAATGAAAAACTGTTTTTT
cdr3_aa: CASSYLSPQGGNEKLFF
j_call: TRBJ1-4
d_call: NA
v_call: TRBV27
clone_size: NA

cdr3_nt: TGTGCCATCAGTCACCCGGGGGGGGCGGACCCCGGGGCGAGTGGCTACACCTTC
cdr3_aa: CAISHPGGADPGASGYTF
j_call: TRBJ1-2
d_call: NA
v_call: TRBV10-3
clone_size: once

cdr3_nt: TGTGCCAGCTCACCACTTAGCGGGAGTAGGACAGATACGCAGTATTTT
cdr3_aa: CASSPLSGSRTDTQYF
j_call: TRBJ2-3
d_call: TRBD2
v_call: TRBV18
clone_size: NA

cdr3_nt: TGTGCCAGCAGCCAAAACCCCCTCGCAGGACGCTATGGCTACACCTTC
cdr3_aa: CASSQNPLAGRYGYTF
j_call: TRBJ1-2
d_call: NA
v_call: TRBV4-2
clone_size: NA

cdr3_nt: TGTGCCAGCAGTTTGGTATCGCTTGGGGCCCCTGAAGCTTTCTTT
cdr3_aa: CASSLVSLGAPEAFF
j_call: TRBJ1-1
d_call: NA
v_call: TRBV28
clone_size: NA

cdr3_nt: TGCGCCAGCAGCTTGGGACATGGGGGTTCTTACGAGCAGTACTTC
cdr3_aa: CASSLGHGGSYEQYF
j_call: TRBJ2-7
d_call: NA
v_call: TRBV5-1
clone_size: NA

cdr3_nt: TGCGCCAGCAGCTTGGGAACAGAAGAGACCCAGTACTTC
cdr3_aa: CASSLGTEETQYF
j_call: TRBJ2-5
d_call: NA
v_call: TRBV5-1
clone_size: NA

cdr3_nt: TGTGCCTGGAGTCTAAGTCAGGGGGCAAATACGCAGTATTTT
cdr3_aa: CAWSLSQGANTQYF
j_call: TRBJ2-3
d_call: TRBD1
v_call: TRBV30
clone_size: NA

cdr3_nt: TGTGCCAGCAGCCAACGAGGGGCCGGGGAGCTGTTTTTT
cdr3_aa: CASSQRGAGELFF
j_call: TRBJ2-2
d_call: NA
v_call: TRBV5-5
clone_size: NA

cdr3_nt: TGTGCCAGCAGCTTATACTCTGTGTCCGGGGAGCTGTTTTTT
cdr3_aa: CASSLYSVSGELFF
j_call: TRBJ2-2
d_call: NA
v_call: TRBV11-2
clone_size: NA

cdr3_nt: TGTGCCAGCAGTCTCCGGGACAGCGACTACGAGCAGTACTTC
cdr3_aa: CASSLRDSDYEQYF
j_call: TRBJ2-7
d_call: TRBD1
v_call: TRBV6-1
clone_size: NA

cdr3_nt: TGTGCCAGCAGCTTAGGGGGCGGGACCCCCTACGAGCAGTACTTC
cdr3_aa: CASSLGGGTPYEQYF
j_call: TRBJ2-7
d_call: NA
v_call: TRBV7-2
clone_size: NA

cdr3_nt: TGTGCCAGCACGACAGGAGATACGCAGTATTTT
cdr3_aa: CASTTGDTQYF
j_call: TRBJ2-3
d_call: NA
v_call: TRBV2
clone_size: NA

cdr3_nt: TGCACCGGATTAGCCCCGGGGAATGAGCAGTTCTTC
cdr3_aa: CTGLAPGNEQFF
j_call: TRBJ2-1
d_call: NA
v_call: TRBV29-1
clone_size: NA

cdr3_nt: TGTGCCAGCAGGGACAGCTACATATCTAACTATGGCTACACCTTC
cdr3_aa: CASRDSYISNYGYTF
j_call: TRBJ1-2
d_call: NA
v_call: TRBV6-1
clone_size: NA

cdr3_nt: TGTGCCAGCAGTTACGGCTTTCAGGGGAACACCGGGGAGCTGTTTTTT
cdr3_aa: CASSYGFQGNTGELFF
j_call: TRBJ2-2
d_call: NA
v_call: TRBV6-5
clone_size: NA

cdr3_nt: TGTGCCAGCAGGGAAGGGTACGACGGGGAGCTGTTTTTT
cdr3_aa: CASREGYDGELFF
j_call: TRBJ2-2
d_call: NA
v_call: TRBV6-1
clone_size: NA

cdr3_nt: TGTGCCAGCAGCGAGGGGATGAACACTGAAGCTTTCTTT
cdr3_aa: CASSEGMNTEAFF
j_call: TRBJ1-1
d_call: NA
v_call: TRBV6-1
clone_size: NA

cdr3_nt: TGTGCCAGCAACGGCCTCTACAATGAGCAGTTCTTC
cdr3_aa: CASNGLYNEQFF
j_call: TRBJ2-1
d_call: NA
v_call: TRBV2
clone_size: NA

cdr3_nt: TGCGCCAGCAGCTTGGAGTCCTCCGGGGGCGGGTGGACAGATACGCAGTATTTT
cdr3_aa: CASSLESSGGGWTDTQYF
j_call: TRBJ2-3
d_call: NA
v_call: TRBV5-1
clone_size: NA

cdr3_nt: TGTGCCAGCAGTCTCCCCGTGGGCGAGCAGTACTTC
cdr3_aa: CASSLPVGEQYF
j_call: TRBJ2-7
d_call: NA
v_call: TRBV28
clone_size: NA

cdr3_nt: TGTGCCAGCAGTACTGACAGCTATTCACCCCTCCACTTT
cdr3_aa: CASSTDSYSPLHF
j_call: TRBJ1-6
d_call: NA
v_call: TRBV28
clone_size: NA

cdr3_nt: TGTGCCACCAGCAGAGGCGGCGGAACACAACCACCCACAGATACGCAGTATTTT
cdr3_aa: CATSRGGGTQPPTDTQYF
j_call: TRBJ2-3
d_call: NA
v_call: TRBV15
clone_size: once

cdr3_nt: TGTGCCAGCTCACCACCGGGCTTAAATGGAAACACCATATATTTT
cdr3_aa: CASSPPGLNGNTIYF
j_call: TRBJ1-3
d_call: NA
v_call: TRBV18
clone_size: NA

cdr3_nt: TGCGCCAGCAGTCCCGGGACAGGGGGTCCTTCCTACGAGCAGTACTTC
cdr3_aa: CASSPGTGGPSYEQYF
j_call: TRBJ2-7
d_call: TRBD1
v_call: TRBV5-1
clone_size: NA

cdr3_nt: TGTGCCAGCAGTTTTGGACAGCCATTCTACGAGCAGTACTTC
cdr3_aa: CASSFGQPFYEQYF
j_call: TRBJ2-7
d_call: NA
v_call: TRBV28
clone_size: NA

cdr3_nt: TGCGCCAGCAGCCAGGGGACAGTATACTCCTACGAGCAGTACTTC
cdr3_aa: CASSQGTVYSYEQYF
j_call: TRBJ2-7
d_call: TRBD1
v_call: TRBV5-1
clone_size: NA

cdr3_nt: TGTGCCAGCAGTCCCCGGGATAACCAGCCCCAGCATTTT
cdr3_aa: CASSPRDNQPQHF
j_call: TRBJ1-5
d_call: NA
v_call: TRBV6-5
clone_size: NA

cdr3_nt: TGTGCCAGCAGGCAGACTACCTACGAGCAGTACTTC
cdr3_aa: CASRQTTYEQYF
j_call: TRBJ2-7
d_call: NA
v_call: TRBV2
clone_size: NA

cdr3_nt: TGCGCCAGCAGCTTGGGAGATTCTAACTATGGCTACACCTTC
cdr3_aa: CASSLGDSNYGYTF
j_call: TRBJ1-2
d_call: NA
v_call: TRBV5-1
clone_size: once

cdr3_nt: TGTGCCAGCAGCCACACCTCAACTGGAAACACCATATATTTT
cdr3_aa: CASSHTSTGNTIYF
j_call: TRBJ1-3
d_call: NA
v_call: TRBV28
clone_size: NA